Listed below are T cell receptor beta chains from one sample, sequenced in a study of OX40 agonist ivuxolimab in advanced cancers. Assay used: immunoSEQ multiplex PCR; TCRdb lists only in-frame clones, some missing. The repertoire holds more than 100,000 clones, with around 95% as singletons. Material: CD4+ or CD8+ T cells sorted from blood, obtained in a trial of the OX40 agonist ivuxolimab. These receptors all stem from an adult with an advanced solid tumor such as melanoma, head and neck, liver or kidney cancer. CDR3s include the opening cysteine and the closing phenylalanine or tryptophan. Fields, in order: J gene, clone size, V gene, D gene, CDR3 DNA, CDR3 protein. D genes are given only for firm matches. Clone size appears in some rows only: once, few, many, or a class for an expanded clone.

>TRBJ2-7|.|TRBV19|TRBD1
TGTGCCAGTAGTCCCCGGACAGGGTCCTACGAGCAGTACTTC
CASSPRTGSYEQYF
>TRBJ2-3|.|TRBV7-9|TRBD1
TGTGCCAGCAGCTGGAGACAGGGGAGCACAGATACGCAGTATTTT
CASSWRQGSTDTQYF
>TRBJ2-4|.|TRBV12-1|.
TGTGCCAGCAGCTCCCCGGGACAGAAGAACCTGTTAGCCAAAAACATTCAGTACTTC
CASSSPGQKNLLAKNIQYF
>TRBJ1-1|.|TRBV5-1|.
TGCGCCAGCAACAGGAGGGACCACAAACTAGCTGAAGCTTTCTTT
CASNRRDHKLAEAFF
>TRBJ2-7|.|TRBV9|.
TGTGCCAGCAGCGCCTCCGGGACCTCCCCATACGAGCAGTACTTC
CASSASGTSPYEQYF
>TRBJ2-3|.|TRBV6-5|.
TGTGCCAGCACGAGGACGTACCGCACAGATACGCAGTATTTT
CASTRTYRTDTQYF
>TRBJ1-2|few|TRBV5-6|.
TGTGCCAGCAGGATATCATCGGGGTCGGTGGCCTATGGCTACACCTTC
CASRISSGSVAYGYTF
>TRBJ1-2|.|TRBV6-4|.
TGTGCCAGCAGTGACACGGGTCATGGCTACACCTTC
CASSDTGHGYTF
>TRBJ2-7|.|TRBV7-2|.
TGTGCCAGCAGCTTAGACGGGGACGAGCAGTACTTC
CASSLDGDEQYF
>TRBJ2-2|.|TRBV2|TRBD1
TGTGCCAGCATCCGACAGGGGGCGAACACCGGGGAGCTGTTTTTT
CASIRQGANTGELFF
>TRBJ2-7|once|TRBV6-5|TRBD1
TGTGCCAGCAGACCCCAGACAGGGAACTCCTACGAGCAGTACTTC
CASRPQTGNSYEQYF
>TRBJ2-1|.|TRBV7-8|TRBD2
TGTGCCACCTCAGCGGGGAACATCTACAATGAGCAGTTCTTC
CATSAGNIYNEQFF
>TRBJ2-7|few|TRBV5-5|TRBD1
TGTGCCAGCAGCCGGGACAGGGACTACGAGCAGTACTTC
CASSRDRDYEQYF
>TRBJ1-6|.|TRBV7-6|TRBD1
TGTGCCAGCAGCCCCCAACGACAGGGCCATAATTCACCCCTCCACTTT
CASSPQRQGHNSPLHF
>TRBJ2-7|.|TRBV2|TRBD2
TGTGCCAGCAGTGAATCGCAAGCGGGGGGGCGGTCCTACGAGCAGTACTTC
CASSESQAGGRSYEQYF
>TRBJ2-7|.|TRBV5-1|.
TGCGCCAGCAGCTTGGTTCACAGCTCCTACGAGCAGTACTTC
CASSLVHSSYEQYF
>TRBJ2-1|.|TRBV5-1|.
TGCGCCAGCAGCCTCAGCGGGCCTCACTCCTACAATGAGCAGTTCTTC
CASSLSGPHSYNEQFF
>TRBJ2-2|.|TRBV4-3|.
TGCGCCAGCAGCCAAGTGGGACCCGGGGAGCTGTTTTTT
CASSQVGPGELFF
>TRBJ2-2|.|TRBV7-2|.
TGTGCCAGCAGCTTAGTCTGGGGGCTCGGGGGGGAGCTGTTTTTT
CASSLVWGLGGELFF
>TRBJ1-1|.|TRBV30|.
TGTGCCTGGAGTAGGGGGTCGAACACTGAAGCTTTCTTT
CAWSRGSNTEAFF
>TRBJ2-5|.|TRBV6-5|.
TGTGCCAGCAGTTACGGAGGGGGCATGGGGGAGACCCAGTACTTC
CASSYGGGMGETQYF
>TRBJ1-6|.|TRBV6-5|.
TGTGCCAGCAGTTACGAGAATAGGTCACCCCTCCACTTT
CASSYENRSPLHF
>TRBJ2-7|.|TRBV28|.
TGTGCCAGCAGGTATAGCGGCCCCCTCTCCTACGAGCAGTACTTC
CASRYSGPLSYEQYF
>TRBJ1-4|.|TRBV6-5|.
TGTGCCAGCAGTAGGTCTGGCGCAACTAATGAAAAACTGTTTTTT
CASSRSGATNEKLFF
>TRBJ2-2|.|TRBV7-9|.
TGTGCCAGCAGTGAAGCTTCGAACACCGGGGAGCTGTTTTTT
CASSEASNTGELFF
>TRBJ2-4|.|TRBV21-1|.
TGTGCCAGCAGCAAAGCACAGGGAAGGAACATTCAGTACTTC
CASSKAQGRNIQYF
>TRBJ1-5|once|TRBV6-5|.
TGTGCCAGCAGGGGAGGGGTGGCCGAGCATTTT
CASRGGVAEHF
>TRBJ1-1|.|TRBV6-1|TRBD1
TGTGCCAGCAGTACCCGACAGGGGAGGGGCACTGAAGCTTTCTTT
CASSTRQGRGTEAFF
>TRBJ2-3|.|TRBV28|.
TGTGCCAGCACTAACAACGGACGACTCACAGATACGCAGTATTTT
CASTNNGRLTDTQYF
>TRBJ2-1|.|TRBV7-9|.
TGTGCCAGCAGCCCGGGCGGTAATGAGCAGTTCTTC
CASSPGGNEQFF
>TRBJ2-5|.|TRBV10-1|.
TGCGCCAGCAGTGACCGGGACAAAGGACAAGAGACCCAGTACTTC
CASSDRDKGQETQYF
>TRBJ2-3|.|TRBV2|.
TGTGCCAGCAGTCAGGAGCGGCTAAGCACAGATACGCAGTATTTT
CASSQERLSTDTQYF
>TRBJ2-1|.|TRBV5-4|TRBD2
TGTGCCAGCAGCTTTGGGGGCGGGAGGGCACACAATGAGCAGTTCTTC
CASSFGGGRAHNEQFF
>TRBJ2-1|.|TRBV28|TRBD2
TGTGCCAGCAGTTCCGGGACTAGCGGAGCCAATGAGCAGTTCTTC
CASSSGTSGANEQFF
>TRBJ1-2|.|TRBV10-3|.
TGTGCCATCAGCCCGGACATGGGCTATGGCTACACCTTC
CAISPDMGYGYTF
>TRBJ1-3|.|TRBV7-2|.
TGTGCCAGCAGCTTAGCATGGGACAACTCTGGAAACACCATATATTTT
CASSLAWDNSGNTIYF
>TRBJ2-3|.|TRBV5-1|TRBD2
TGCGCCAGCAGCTCCAATAGCGGGGGGGCGGCAGATACGCAGTATTTT
CASSSNSGGAADTQYF
>TRBJ2-7|.|TRBV19|TRBD2
TGTGCCAGTAGCCAGGGGACTAGCGGATCCTACGAGCAGTACTTC
CASSQGTSGSYEQYF
>TRBJ1-5|once|TRBV28|.
TGTGCCAGCAGTCCAGGGTGGGGCAATCAGCCCCAGCATTTT
CASSPGWGNQPQHF
>TRBJ1-6|.|TRBV10-3|TRBD1
TGTGCCATCAGGGCCGAGACAGGGGTGAATTCACCCCTCCACTTT
CAIRAETGVNSPLHF
>TRBJ1-1|.|TRBV7-5|.
TGTGCCAGAAGCCCCGTCTCGGGGGACGTGAACACTGAAGCTTTCTTT
CARSPVSGDVNTEAFF
>TRBJ2-5|.|TRBV4-2|.
TGTGCCAGCAGCCATGGTAGGGCTCAAGAGACCCAGTACTTC
CASSHGRAQETQYF
>TRBJ2-3|.|TRBV28|.
TGTGCCAGCAAAGCCTTTAGCACAGATACGCAGTATTTT
CASKAFSTDTQYF
>TRBJ2-1|.|TRBV5-4|.
TGTGCCAGCAGCACTCCAAGGGGGGCCCCGAGCTCCTACAATGAGCAGTTCTTC
CASSTPRGAPSSYNEQFF